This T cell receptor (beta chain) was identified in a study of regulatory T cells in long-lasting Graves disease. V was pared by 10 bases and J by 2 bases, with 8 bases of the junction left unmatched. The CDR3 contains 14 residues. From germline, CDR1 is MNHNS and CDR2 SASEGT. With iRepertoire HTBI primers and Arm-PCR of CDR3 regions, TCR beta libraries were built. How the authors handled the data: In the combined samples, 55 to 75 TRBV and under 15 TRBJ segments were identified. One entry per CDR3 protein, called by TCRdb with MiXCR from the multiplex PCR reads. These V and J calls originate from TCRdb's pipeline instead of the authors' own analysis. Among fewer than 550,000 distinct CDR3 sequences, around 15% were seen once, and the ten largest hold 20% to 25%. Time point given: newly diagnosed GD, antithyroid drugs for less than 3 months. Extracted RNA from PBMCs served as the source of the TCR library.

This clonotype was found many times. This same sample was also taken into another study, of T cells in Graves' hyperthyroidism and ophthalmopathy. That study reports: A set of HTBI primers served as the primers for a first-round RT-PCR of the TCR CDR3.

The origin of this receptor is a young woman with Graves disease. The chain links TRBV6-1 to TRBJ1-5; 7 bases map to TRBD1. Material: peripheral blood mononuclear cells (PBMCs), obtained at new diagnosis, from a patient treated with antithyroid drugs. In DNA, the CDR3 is TGTGCCACCCAAGGAACAGGGGGCAATCAGCCCCAGCATTTT. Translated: CATQGTGGNQPQHF.